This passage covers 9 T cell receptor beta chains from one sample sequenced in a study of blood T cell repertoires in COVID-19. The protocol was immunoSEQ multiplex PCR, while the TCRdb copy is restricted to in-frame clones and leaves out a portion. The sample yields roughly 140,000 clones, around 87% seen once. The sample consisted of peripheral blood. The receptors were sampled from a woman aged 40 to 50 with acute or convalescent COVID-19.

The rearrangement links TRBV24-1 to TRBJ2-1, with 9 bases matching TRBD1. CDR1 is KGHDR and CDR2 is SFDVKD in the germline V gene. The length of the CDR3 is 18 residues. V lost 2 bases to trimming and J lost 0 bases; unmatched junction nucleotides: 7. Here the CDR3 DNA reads TGTGCCACCAGTGATTCGGACAGGGGAACAAGCTCCTACAATGAGCAGTTCTTC. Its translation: CATSDSDRGTSSYNEQFF.

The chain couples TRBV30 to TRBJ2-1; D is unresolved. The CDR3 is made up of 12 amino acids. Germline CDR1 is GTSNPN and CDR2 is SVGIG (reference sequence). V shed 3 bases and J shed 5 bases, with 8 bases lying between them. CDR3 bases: TGTGCCTGGAGGGCAGTGCACAATGAGCAGTTCTTC. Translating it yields CAWRAVHNEQFF.

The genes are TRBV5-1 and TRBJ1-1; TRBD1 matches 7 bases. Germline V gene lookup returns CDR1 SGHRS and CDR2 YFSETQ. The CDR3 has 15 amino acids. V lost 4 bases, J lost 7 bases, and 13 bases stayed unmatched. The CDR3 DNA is TGCGCCAGCAGCCCTACCGGGACAGATTTTTTTGAAGCTTTCTTT. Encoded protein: CASSPTGTDFFEAFF.

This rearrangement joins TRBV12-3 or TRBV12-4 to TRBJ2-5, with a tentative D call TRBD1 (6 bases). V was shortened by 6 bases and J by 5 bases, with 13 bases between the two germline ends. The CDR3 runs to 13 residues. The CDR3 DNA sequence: TGTGCCAGCAGCCGACAGGCCCAGGAGACCCAGTACTTC. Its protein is CASSRQAQETQYF.

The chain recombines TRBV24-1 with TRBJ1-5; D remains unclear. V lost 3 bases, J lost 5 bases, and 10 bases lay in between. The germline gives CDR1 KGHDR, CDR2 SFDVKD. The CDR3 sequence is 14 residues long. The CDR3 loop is CATSDVGIYQPQHF. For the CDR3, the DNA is TGTGCCACCAGTGATGTCGGGATATATCAGCCCCAGCATTTT.

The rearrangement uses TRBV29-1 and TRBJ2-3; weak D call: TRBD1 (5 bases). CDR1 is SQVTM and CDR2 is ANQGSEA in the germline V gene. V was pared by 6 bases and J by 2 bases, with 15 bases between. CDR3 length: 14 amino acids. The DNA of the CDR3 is TGCAGCGTCCCCTCGACAGTTTCCACAGATACGCAGTATTTT. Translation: CSVPSTVSTDTQYF.

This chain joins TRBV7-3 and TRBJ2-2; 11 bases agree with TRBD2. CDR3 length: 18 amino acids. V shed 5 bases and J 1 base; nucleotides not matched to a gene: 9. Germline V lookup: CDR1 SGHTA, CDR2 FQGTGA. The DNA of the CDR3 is TGTGCCAGCAGCCCGGGACTAGCGGAGTTATTGAACACCGGGGAGCTGTTTTTT. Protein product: CASSPGLAELLNTGELFF.

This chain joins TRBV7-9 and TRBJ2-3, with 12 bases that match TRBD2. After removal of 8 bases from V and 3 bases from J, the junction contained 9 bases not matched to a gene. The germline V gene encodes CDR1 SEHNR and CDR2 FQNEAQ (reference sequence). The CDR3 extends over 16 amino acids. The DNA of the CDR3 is TGTGCCAGCGCATTGACTAGCGGGAGCCGAACAGATACGCAGTATTTT. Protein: CASALTSGSRTDTQYF. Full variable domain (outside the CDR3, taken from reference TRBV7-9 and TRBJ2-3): DTGVSQNPRHKITKRGQNVTFRCDPISEHNRLYWYRQTLGQGPEFLTYFQNEAQLEKSRLLSDRFSAERPKGSFSTLEIQRTEQGDSAMYLCASALTSGSRTDTQYFGPGTRLTVL.

CDR3 coding DNA: TGTGCCAGCCACCTACAGGGGTTTGGTCCTTATGGCTACACCTTC. Translated, it gives CASHLQGFGPYGYTF. The chain employs TRBV7-2 and TRBJ1-2; TRBD1 matches 7 bases. Germline V gene lookup returns CDR1 SGHTA and CDR2 FQGNSA. V gave up 8 bases and J gave up 5 bases; unmatched junction bases: 14. The CDR3 is 15 residues long. The full variable domain, with the rest looked up from reference TRBV7-2 and TRBJ1-2, is GAGVSQSPSNKVTEKGKDVELRCDPISGHTALYWYRQSLGQGLEFLIYFQGNSAPDKSGLPSDRFSAERTGGSVSTLTIQRTQQEDSAVYLCASHLQGFGPYGYTFGSGTRLTVV.